This T cell receptor beta chain stems from a study of cytomegalovirus exposure and HLA in healthy donors. Study-wide results and caveats: An analysis that was carried out later associated 15,000 to 20,000 TCR beta sequences with HLA alleles at 0.05 false discovery rate. Among donors in an Asian-associated ancestry cluster, a later analysis reportedly found fewer N-insertions than the approximately 700-donor mean.

Primers included in the PCR were 60 Vbeta and 13 Jbeta primers. The table came from immunoSEQ multiplex PCR; TCRdb's copy has only in-frame clones and leaves some out. The sample contains over 150,000 clones, about 88% of which appear only once. About this clone itself: Its antigen is not identified.

The V end was cut by 2 bases, the J end by 1 base, with 2 bases between. The CDR3 contains 12 residues. The germline V gene has CDR1 MGHRA and CDR2 YSYEKL. Donors had nominal health at sampling but likely had unrecorded immune exposures. V is TRBV4-1 and J is TRBJ1-1; no clear D gene. Sequencing used PBMCs. The clonotype originates from a girl under three years old in good health and CMV-seronegative. For the CDR3, the DNA is TGCGCCAGCAGCCAACGGAACACTGAAGCTTTCTTT. Protein sequence: CASSQRNTEAFF.